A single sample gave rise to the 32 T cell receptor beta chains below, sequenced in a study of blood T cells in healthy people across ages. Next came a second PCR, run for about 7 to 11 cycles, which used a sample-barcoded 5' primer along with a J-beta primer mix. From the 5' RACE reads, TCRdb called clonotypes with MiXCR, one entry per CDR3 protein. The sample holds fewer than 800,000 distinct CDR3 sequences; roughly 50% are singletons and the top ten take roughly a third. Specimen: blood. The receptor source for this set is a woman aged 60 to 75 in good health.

The CDR3 loop is CASRINGNYGYTF. For the CDR3, the DNA is TGTGCCAGCAGAATCAACGGTAACTATGGCTACACCTTC. V is TRBV6-2 or TRBV6-3 and J is TRBJ1-2; D is uncertain. The V end lost 6 bases, the J end lost 1 base, and 9 bases lay between the germline ends. The CDR3 has 13 residues. Looked up from germline, CDR1 is MNHEY and CDR2 is SVGEGT.

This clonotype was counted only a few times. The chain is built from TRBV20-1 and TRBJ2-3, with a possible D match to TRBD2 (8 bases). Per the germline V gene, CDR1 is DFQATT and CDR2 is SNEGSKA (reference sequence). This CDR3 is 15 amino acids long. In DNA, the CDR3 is TGCAGCACTACGGGGGGGACAGAAAAAGGAGATACGCAGTATTTT. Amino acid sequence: CSTTGGTEKGDTQYF.

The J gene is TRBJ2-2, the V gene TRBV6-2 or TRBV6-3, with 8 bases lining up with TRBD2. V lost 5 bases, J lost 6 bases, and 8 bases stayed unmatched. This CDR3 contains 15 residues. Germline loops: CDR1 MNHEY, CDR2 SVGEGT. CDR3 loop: CASSGIAGKAGELFF. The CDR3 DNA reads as TGTGCCAGCAGTGGAATAGCGGGAAAGGCCGGGGAGCTGTTTTTT.

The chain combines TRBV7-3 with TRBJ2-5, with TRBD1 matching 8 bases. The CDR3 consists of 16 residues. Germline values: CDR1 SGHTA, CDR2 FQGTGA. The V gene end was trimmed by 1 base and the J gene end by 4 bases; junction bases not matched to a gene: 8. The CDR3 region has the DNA TGTGCCAGCAGCTTAAAACCGGGACAGGTTATAGAGACCCAGTACTTC. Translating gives CASSLKPGQVIETQYF.

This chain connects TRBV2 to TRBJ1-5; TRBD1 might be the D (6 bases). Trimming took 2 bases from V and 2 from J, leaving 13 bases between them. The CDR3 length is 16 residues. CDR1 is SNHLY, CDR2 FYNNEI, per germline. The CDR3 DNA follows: TGTGCCAGCAGTGAACGGGGGGCTCACGGCAATCAGCCCCAGCATTTT. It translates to CASSERGAHGNQPQHF. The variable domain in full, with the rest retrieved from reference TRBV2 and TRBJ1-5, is EPEVTQTPSHQVTQMGQEVILRCVPISNHLYFYWYRQILGQKVEFLVSFYNNEISEKSEIFDDQFSVERPDGSNFTLKIRSTKLEDSAMYFCASSERGAHGNQPQHFGDGTRLSIL.

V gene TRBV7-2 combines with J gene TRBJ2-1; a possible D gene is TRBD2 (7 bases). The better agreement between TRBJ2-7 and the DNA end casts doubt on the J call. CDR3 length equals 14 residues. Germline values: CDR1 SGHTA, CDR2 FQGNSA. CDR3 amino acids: CASRIGGGVNEQYF. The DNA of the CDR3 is TGTGCCAGCAGGATAGGGGGGGGGGTTAATGAGCAGTACTTC.

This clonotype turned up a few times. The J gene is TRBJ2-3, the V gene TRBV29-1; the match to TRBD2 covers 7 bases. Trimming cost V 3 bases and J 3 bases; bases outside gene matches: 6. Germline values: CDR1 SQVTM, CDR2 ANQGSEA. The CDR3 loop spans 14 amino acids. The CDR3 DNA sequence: TGCAGCGTTGAGAAGCGGGGAGGGACAGATACGCAGTATTTT. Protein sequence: CSVEKRGGTDTQYF.

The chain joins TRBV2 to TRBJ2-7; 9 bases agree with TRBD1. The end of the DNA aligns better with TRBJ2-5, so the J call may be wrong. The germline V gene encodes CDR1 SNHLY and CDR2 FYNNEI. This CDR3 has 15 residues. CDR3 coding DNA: TGTGCCAGCAGTGATAACAGGGGGCAGGAAGAGACCCAGTACTTC. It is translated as CASSDNRGQEETQYF.

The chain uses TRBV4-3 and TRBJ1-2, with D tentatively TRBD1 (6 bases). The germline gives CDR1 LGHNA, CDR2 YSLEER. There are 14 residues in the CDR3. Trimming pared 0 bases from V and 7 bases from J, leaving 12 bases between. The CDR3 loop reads CASSQDLDSVGYTF. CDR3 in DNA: TGCGCCAGCAGCCAAGATTTGGACAGTGTTGGCTACACCTTC.

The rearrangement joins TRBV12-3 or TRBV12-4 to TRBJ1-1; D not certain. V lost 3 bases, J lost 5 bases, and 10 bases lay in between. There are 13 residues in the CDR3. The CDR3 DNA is TGTGCCAGCAGTTTGGGCCAGGATACTGAAGCTTTCTTT. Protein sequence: CASSLGQDTEAFF.

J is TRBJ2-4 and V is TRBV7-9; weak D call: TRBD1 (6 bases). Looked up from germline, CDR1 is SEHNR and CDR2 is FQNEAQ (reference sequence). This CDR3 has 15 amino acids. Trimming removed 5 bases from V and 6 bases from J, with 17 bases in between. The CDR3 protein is CASSPRGIGGNIQYF. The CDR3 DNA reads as TGTGCCAGCAGCCCCAGGGGTATTGGGGGAAACATTCAGTACTTC.

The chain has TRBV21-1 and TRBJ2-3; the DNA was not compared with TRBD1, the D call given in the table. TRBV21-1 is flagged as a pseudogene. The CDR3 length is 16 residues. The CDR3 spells CASSKAGAGSTDTQYF. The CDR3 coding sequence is TGTGCCAGCAGCAAAGCCGGGGCAGGGTCCACAGATACGCAGTATTTT.

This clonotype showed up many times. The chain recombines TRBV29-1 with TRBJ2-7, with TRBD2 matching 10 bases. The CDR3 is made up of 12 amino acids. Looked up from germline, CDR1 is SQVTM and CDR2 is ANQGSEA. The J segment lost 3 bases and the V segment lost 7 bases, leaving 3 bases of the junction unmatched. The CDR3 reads CSASGRNYEQYF. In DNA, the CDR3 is TGCAGCGCTAGCGGGAGAAACTACGAGCAGTACTTC.

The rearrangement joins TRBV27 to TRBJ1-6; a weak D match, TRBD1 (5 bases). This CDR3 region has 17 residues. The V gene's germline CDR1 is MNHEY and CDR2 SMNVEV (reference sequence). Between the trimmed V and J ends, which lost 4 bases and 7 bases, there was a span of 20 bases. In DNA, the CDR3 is TGTGCCAGCAGTTCACCACTCATGGGCAGGGAGAATTCACCCCTCCACTTT. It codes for CASSSPLMGRENSPLHF.

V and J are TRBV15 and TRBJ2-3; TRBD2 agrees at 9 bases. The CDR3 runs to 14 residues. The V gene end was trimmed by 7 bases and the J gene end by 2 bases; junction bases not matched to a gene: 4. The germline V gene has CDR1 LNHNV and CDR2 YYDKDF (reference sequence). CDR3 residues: CATKEREDTDTQYF. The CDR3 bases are TGTGCCACCAAGGAGCGGGAGGACACAGATACGCAGTATTTT.

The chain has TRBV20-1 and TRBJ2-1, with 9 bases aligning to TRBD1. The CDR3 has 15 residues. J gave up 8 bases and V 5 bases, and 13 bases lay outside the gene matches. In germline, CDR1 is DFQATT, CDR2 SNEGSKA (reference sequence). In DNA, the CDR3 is TGCAGTGCTCGCGTCCCGGGACAGGGTTCCCATGAGCAGTTCTTC. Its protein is CSARVPGQGSHEQFF.

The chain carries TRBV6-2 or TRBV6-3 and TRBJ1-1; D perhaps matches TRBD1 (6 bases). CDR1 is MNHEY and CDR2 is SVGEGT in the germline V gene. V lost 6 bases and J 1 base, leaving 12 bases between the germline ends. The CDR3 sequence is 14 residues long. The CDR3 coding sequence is TGTGCCAGCAGCTATACAGGGCAGAACACTGAAGCTTTCTTT. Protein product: CASSYTGQNTEAFF.

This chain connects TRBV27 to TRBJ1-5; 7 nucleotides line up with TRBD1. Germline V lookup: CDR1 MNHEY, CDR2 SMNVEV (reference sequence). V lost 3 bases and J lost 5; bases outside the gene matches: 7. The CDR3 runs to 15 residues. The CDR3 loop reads CASSFTGTADQPQHF. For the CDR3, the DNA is TGTGCCAGCAGTTTTACCGGGACAGCTGATCAGCCCCAGCATTTT.

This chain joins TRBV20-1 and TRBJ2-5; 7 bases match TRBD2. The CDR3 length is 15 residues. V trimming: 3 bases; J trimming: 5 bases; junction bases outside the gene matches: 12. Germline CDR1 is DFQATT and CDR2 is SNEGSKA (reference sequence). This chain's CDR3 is CSASWAGELRETQYF. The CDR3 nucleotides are TGCAGTGCTAGTTGGGCGGGAGAGCTCCGGGAGACCCAGTACTTC.

The CDR3 reads CASTTGTMNTEAFF. CDR3 nucleotides: TGTGCCAGCACTACCGGGACAATGAACACTGAAGCTTTCTTT. This chain uses TRBV9 with TRBJ1-1, with D possibly being TRBD1 (6 bases). V was trimmed by 6 bases and J by 0 bases, leaving 12 bases between them. Germline V CDR1 and CDR2: SGDLS, YYNGEE. The CDR3 runs 14 residues.

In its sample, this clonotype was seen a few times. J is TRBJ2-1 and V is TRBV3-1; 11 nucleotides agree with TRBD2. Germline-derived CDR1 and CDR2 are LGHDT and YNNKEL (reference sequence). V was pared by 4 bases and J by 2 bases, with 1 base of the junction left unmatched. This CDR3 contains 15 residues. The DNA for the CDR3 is TGTGCCAGCAGCCCGGGACTAGCGGCCTACAATGAGCAGTTCTTC. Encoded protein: CASSPGLAAYNEQFF.

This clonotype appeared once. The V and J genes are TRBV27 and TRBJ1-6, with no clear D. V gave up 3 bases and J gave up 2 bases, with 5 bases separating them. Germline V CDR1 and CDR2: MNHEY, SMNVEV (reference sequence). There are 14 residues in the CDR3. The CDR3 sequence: CASSFPTYNSPLHF. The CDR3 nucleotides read TGTGCCAGCAGTTTCCCAACCTATAATTCACCCCTCCACTTT.

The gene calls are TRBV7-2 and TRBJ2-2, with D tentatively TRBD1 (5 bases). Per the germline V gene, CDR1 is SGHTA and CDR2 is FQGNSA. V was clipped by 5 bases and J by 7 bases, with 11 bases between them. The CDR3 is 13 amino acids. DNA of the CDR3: TGTGCCAGCAGCGATGGGGCGGTCGGGGAGCTGTTTTTT. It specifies CASSDGAVGELFF.

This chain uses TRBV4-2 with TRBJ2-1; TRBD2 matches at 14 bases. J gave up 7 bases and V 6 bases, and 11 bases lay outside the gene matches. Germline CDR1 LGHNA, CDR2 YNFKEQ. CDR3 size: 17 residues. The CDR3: CASSPAARTSGRNEQFF. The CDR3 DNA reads TGTGCCAGCAGTCCTGCTGCTCGGACTAGCGGGAGGAATGAGCAGTTCTTC.

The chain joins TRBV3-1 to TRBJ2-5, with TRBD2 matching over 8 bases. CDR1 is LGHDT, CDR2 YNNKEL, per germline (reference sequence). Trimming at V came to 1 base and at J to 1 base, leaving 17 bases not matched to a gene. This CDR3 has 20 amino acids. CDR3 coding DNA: TGTGCCAGCAGCCAAGTATTATATACTAGCGGAGGGACCGCCCAAGAGACCCAGTACTTC. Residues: CASSQVLYTSGGTAQETQYF.

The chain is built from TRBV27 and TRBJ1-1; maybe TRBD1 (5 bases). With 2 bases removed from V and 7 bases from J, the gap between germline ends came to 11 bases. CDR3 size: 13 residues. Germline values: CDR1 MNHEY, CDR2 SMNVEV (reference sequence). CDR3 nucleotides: TGTGCCAGCAGTTTACTGACGGGGGGTGAAGCTTTCTTT. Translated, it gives CASSLLTGGEAFF.

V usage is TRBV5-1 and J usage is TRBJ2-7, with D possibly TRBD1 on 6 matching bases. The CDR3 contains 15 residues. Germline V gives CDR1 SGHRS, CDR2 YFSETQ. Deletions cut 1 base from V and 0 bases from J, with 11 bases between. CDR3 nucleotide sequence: TGCGCCAGCAGCTTGAACAGGGCTCTCTCCTACGAGCAGTACTTC. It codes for CASSLNRALSYEQYF.

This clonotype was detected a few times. This CDR3 is CSARDLGGLTGFEAFF. The CDR3 region has the DNA TGCAGTGCTAGAGATCTAGGGGGATTGACAGGATTTGAAGCTTTCTTT. The rearrangement links TRBV20-1 to TRBJ1-1; a weak D match, TRBD1 (6 bases). CDR3 length: 16 amino acids. Germline CDR1 and CDR2: DFQATT and SNEGSKA (reference sequence). V shed 0 bases and J shed 7 bases, with 21 bases lying between them.

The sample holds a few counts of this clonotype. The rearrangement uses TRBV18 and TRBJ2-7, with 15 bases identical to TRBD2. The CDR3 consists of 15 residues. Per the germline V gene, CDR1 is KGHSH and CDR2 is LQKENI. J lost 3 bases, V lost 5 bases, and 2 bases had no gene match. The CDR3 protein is CASSGTSGRIYEQYF. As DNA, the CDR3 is TGTGCCAGCTCAGGGACTAGCGGGAGGATCTACGAGCAGTACTTC.

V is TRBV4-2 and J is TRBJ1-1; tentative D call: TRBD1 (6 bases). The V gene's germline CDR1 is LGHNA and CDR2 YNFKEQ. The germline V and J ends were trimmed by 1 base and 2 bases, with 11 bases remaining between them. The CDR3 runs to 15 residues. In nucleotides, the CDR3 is TGTGCCAGCAGCCAAGTTCAGGGGACAAACACTGAAGCTTTCTTT. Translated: CASSQVQGTNTEAFF.

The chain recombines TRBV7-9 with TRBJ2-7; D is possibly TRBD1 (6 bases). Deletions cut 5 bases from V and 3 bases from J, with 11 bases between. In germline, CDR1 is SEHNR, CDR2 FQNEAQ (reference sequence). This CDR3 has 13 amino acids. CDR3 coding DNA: TGTGCCAGCAGCCGGTGGGGGCTCTACGAGCAGTACTTC. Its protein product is CASSRWGLYEQYF.

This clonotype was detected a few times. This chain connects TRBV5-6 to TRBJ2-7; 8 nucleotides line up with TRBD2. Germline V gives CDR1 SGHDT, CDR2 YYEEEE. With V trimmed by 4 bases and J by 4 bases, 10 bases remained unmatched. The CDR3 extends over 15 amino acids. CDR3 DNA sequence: TGTGCCAGCAGCAGCCCAACTAGCGGAAAGTACGAGCAGTACTTC. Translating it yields CASSSPTSGKYEQYF.